This T cell receptor (beta chain) derives from a study of tumor-infiltrating lymphocytes in primary liver carcinoma. For the study at large: Stage T1-T3 N0M0 tumors spanned about 4.2 to 11 cm. About 3.65 to 7.13 million productive TCRbeta reads were obtained from the samples, with similar numbers across tissue types.

Starting from 500 ng of total RNA, TCR beta cDNA was produced with a primer in the constant region. ARM-PCR, slightly modified, supplied the TCR beta libraries through three nested multiplex PCR rounds. Two initial PCR rounds of around 10 cycles each paired TRBV1-TRBV30 forward primers with a C-beta reverse primer. Using its own MiXCR run on the multiplex PCR reads, TCRdb lists one record per CDR3 protein. The sample records about 30,000 distinct CDR3 sequences, around 70% being singletons. Co-extraction of both nucleic acids (RNA and DNA) used roughly 18-34 mg of unsorted bulk tissue. Sampling targeted five separate regions of each tumor, which included the tumor centre. The germline V and J ends were trimmed by 8 bases and 3 bases, with 23 bases remaining between them. The CDR3 totals 16 residues. The germline V gene has CDR1 MDHEN and CDR2 SYDVKM.

This sequence joins TRBV28 and TRBJ2-7; a weak D match, TRBD2 (6 bases). Sequencing used liver tumor tissue from sampling region 3. Subset reported: tumor region T3, left-lateral pole. This clonotype was sampled from a woman aged 25 to 45 with primary liver carcinoma and hepatitis B virus infection. CDR3 loop: CASHPGGFEESYEQYF. CDR3 in DNA: TGTGCCAGCCACCCTGGGGGGTTCGAAGAAAGCTACGAGCAGTACTTC.